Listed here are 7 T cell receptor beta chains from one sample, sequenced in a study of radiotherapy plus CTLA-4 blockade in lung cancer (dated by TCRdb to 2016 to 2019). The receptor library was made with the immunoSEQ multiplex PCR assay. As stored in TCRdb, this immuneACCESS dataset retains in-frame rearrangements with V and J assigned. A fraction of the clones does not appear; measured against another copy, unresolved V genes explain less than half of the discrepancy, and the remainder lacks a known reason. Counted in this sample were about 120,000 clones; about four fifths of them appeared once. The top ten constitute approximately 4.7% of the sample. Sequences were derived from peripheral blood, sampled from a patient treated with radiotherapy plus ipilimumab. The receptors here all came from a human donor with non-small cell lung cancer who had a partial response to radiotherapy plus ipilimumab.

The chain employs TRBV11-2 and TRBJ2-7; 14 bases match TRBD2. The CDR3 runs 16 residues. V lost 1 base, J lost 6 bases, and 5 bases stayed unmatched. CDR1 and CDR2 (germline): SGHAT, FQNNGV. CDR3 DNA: TGTGCCAGCAGCTTAGGGGGACTAGCGGGAGCGCCCGAGCAGTACTTC. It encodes CASSLGGLAGAPEQYF.

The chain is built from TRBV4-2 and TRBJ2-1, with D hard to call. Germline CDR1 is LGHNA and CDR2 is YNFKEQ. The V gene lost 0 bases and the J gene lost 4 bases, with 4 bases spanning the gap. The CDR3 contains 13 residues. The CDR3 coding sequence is TGTGCCAGCAGCCAAGACATTTACAATGAGCAGTTCTTC. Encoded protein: CASSQDIYNEQFF.

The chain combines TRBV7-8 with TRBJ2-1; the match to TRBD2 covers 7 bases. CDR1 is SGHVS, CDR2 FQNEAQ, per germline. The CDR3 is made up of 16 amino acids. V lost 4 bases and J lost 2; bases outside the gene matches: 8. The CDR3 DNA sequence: TGTGCCAGCAGCTCCCAAACCGGGACTACCTACAATGAGCAGTTCTTC. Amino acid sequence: CASSSQTGTTYNEQFF.

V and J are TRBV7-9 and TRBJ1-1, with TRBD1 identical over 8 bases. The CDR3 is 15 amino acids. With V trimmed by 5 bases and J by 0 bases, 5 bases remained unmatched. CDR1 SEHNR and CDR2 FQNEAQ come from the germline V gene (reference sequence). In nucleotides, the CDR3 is TGTGCCAGCAGCCCAGACAGGGGTATGAACACTGAAGCTTTCTTT. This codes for CASSPDRGMNTEAFF.

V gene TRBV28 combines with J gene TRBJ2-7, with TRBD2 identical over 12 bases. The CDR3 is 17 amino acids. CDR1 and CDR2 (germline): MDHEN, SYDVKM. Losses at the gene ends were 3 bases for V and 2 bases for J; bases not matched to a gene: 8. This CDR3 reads CASSFGASGRVPYEQYF. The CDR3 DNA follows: TGTGCCAGCAGTTTCGGGGCTAGCGGGAGGGTCCCCTACGAGCAGTACTTC.

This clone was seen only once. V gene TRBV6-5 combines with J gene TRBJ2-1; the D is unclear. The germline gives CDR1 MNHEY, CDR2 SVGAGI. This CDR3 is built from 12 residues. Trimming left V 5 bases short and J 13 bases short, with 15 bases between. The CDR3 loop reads CASSPRGPIQFF. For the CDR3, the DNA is TGTGCCAGCAGTCCCCGTGGGCCGATCCAGTTCTTC.

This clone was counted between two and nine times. The CDR3 spells CASSHDSNTGELFF. For the CDR3, the DNA is TGTGCCAGCTCACATGACTCAAACACCGGGGAGCTGTTTTTT. This rearrangement joins TRBV18 to TRBJ2-2; no firm D call. Trimming left V 4 bases short and J 2 bases short, with 8 bases between. The V gene's germline CDR1 is KGHSH and CDR2 LQKENI. The CDR3 consists of 14 residues. The whole variable domain, remainder taken from reference TRBV18 and TRBJ2-2, is NAGVMQNPRHLVRRRGQEARLRCSPMKGHSHVYWYRQLPEEGLKFMVYLQKENIIDESGMPKERFSAEFPKEGPSILRIQQVVRGDSAAYFCASSHDSNTGELFFGEGSRLTVL.